These 7 T cell receptor beta chains were all obtained from the same sample, sequenced in a study of tumor T cells in aggressive B-cell lymphoma. Sequenced by immunoSEQ multiplex PCR; TCRdb stores in-frame clones only, minus some. This table holds about 1,800 clones, 70% to 90% found once. Sample: tumor tissue. The receptors derive from an adult with diffuse large B cell lymphoma.

The chain uses TRBV7-9 and TRBJ1-1; D not resolved. Germline CDR1 reads SEHNR; CDR2 reads FQNEAQ (reference sequence). V was shortened by 5 bases and J by 1 base, with 17 bases between the two germline ends. The CDR3 consists of 16 residues. In DNA form, the CDR3 reads TGTGCCAGCAGCCGCGGTGGGCTGGGAGGGAACACTGAAGCTTTCTTT. Translation gives CASSRGGLGGNTEAFF.

The rearrangement uses TRBV7-9 and TRBJ1-2; TRBD1 agrees at 7 bases. The CDR3 runs 14 residues. V shed 5 bases, J shed 4 bases, and the junction held 7 bases outside the gene matches. Germline V gene data show CDR1 as SEHNR and CDR2 as FQNEAQ (reference sequence). The CDR3 reads CASSQPGQIYGYTF. CDR3 DNA sequence: TGTGCCAGCAGCCAACCGGGACAGATCTATGGCTACACCTTC.

The V gene is TRBV4-1, the J gene TRBJ2-2, with D unclear. The V gene's germline CDR1 is MGHRA and CDR2 YSYEKL. Trimming removed 4 bases from V and 4 bases from J, with 10 bases in between. This CDR3 contains 14 residues. CDR3 protein: CASSPHLVTGELFF. The CDR3 nucleotides read TGCGCCAGCAGCCCACATCTAGTCACCGGGGAGCTGTTTTTT.

The chain recombines TRBV20-1 with TRBJ1-1; D may be TRBD1 (5 bases). The CDR3 is 11 amino acids. Trimming cost V 6 bases and J 5 bases, with 10 bases left between them. Germline V gene sequence: CDR1 DFQATT, CDR2 SNEGSKA (reference sequence). CDR3 in DNA: TGCAGTGCACCAGGGCAGACTGAAGCTTTCTTT. The encoded protein is CSAPGQTEAFF.

This clone was detected once. The chain is built from TRBV9 and TRBJ2-3; TRBD2 is a possible D gene (5 bases). The germline gives CDR1 SGDLS, CDR2 YYNGEE. The CDR3 consists of 14 residues. Trimming left V 0 bases short and J 4 bases short, with 9 bases between. Here the CDR3 reads CASSVVGSADTQYF. The DNA for the CDR3 is TGTGCCAGCAGCGTAGTGGGGAGCGCAGATACGCAGTATTTT.

The V call is TRBV7-3, the J call TRBJ1-2; D ambiguous. The CDR3 sequence is 13 residues long. The germline V gene has CDR1 SGHTA and CDR2 FQGTGA. V was clipped by 5 bases and J by 7 bases, with 14 bases between them. The CDR3 reads CASSPRFGGGYTF. CDR3 nucleotide sequence: TGTGCCAGCAGCCCCCGTTTCGGTGGTGGCTACACCTTC.

Points on this clone: Sequence at one end of the junction differs from germline and may be a read error. The CDR3 loop is CASNPEGPQETQYF. The CDR3 DNA sequence: TGTGCCAGTAATCCGGAGGGGCCCCAAGAGACCCAATACTTC. The chain recombines TRBV19 with TRBJ2-5; D might be TRBD2 (6 bases). This CDR3 contains 14 residues. The germline gives CDR1 LNHDA, CDR2 SQIVND (reference sequence).